These T cell receptor beta chains were read from a single sample in a study of T cells after yellow fever vaccination. TCRdb reprocessed the 5' RACE reads via MiXCR and lists one record per CDR3 protein. The profile shows roughly 250,000 distinct CDR3 sequences, 10% to 15% of them singletons. The specimen was CD4+ T cells sorted from PBMCs, collected 45 days after the yellow fever booster vaccination. The receptor source for this set is a man aged 30 to 39 who received the YFV17D yellow fever vaccine. Both conserved end residues are part of each CDR3. D genes are given only for firm matches. Clone size is given for some rows only: seen once, a few or many times, or a class if the clone is expanded.

clone_size,v_call,d_call,j_call,cdr3_aa,cdr3_nt
-,TRBV7-2,-,TRBJ2-7,CASSLLGGEVHEQYF,TGTGCCAGCAGCTTACTAGGGGGAGAGGTCCACGAGCAGTACTTC
-,TRBV6-6,-,TRBJ1-5,CASSDPESQPQHF,TGTGCCAGCAGCGACCCAGAGTCTCAGCCCCAGCATTTT
-,TRBV18,TRBD1,TRBJ2-2,CASSPGQAGHGELFF,TGTGCCAGCTCACCAGGACAGGCCGGGCACGGGGAGCTGTTTTTT
few,TRBV7-8,TRBD1,TRBJ2-1,CASSWDRNNEQFF,TGTGCCAGCAGCTGGGACAGGAACAATGAGCAGTTCTTC
few,TRBV4-3,TRBD2,TRBJ2-7,CASSQGGSGRPIDSYEQYF,TGCGCCAGCAGCCAAGGAGGAAGCGGGAGGCCAATAGACTCCTACGAGCAGTACTTC
-,TRBV10-3,-,TRBJ2-7,CANIDRSRPQYF,TGTGCCAACATAGACAGGAGTCGTCCGCAGTACTTC
-,TRBV30,-,TRBJ2-7,CAWSRQDYEQYF,TGTGCCTGGAGTCGGCAGGACTACGAGCAGTACTTC
few,TRBV3-1,-,TRBJ2-7,CASSQRDGAGAYF,TGTGCCAGCAGCCAACGCGATGGGGCGGGGGCTTACTTC
-,TRBV12-3/TRBV12-4,-,TRBJ1-2,CASTLHPTVGNYGYTF,TGTGCCAGCACCCTACACCCGACAGTTGGTAACTATGGCTACACCTTC
many,TRBV5-1,-,TRBJ2-1,CASSLGGYEQFF,TGTGCCAGCAGCTTGGGGGGTTACGAGCAGTTCTTC
-,TRBV29-1,TRBD1,TRBJ2-3,CSVQGFPSTDTQYF,TGCAGCGTACAGGGGTTCCCCAGCACAGATACGCAGTATTTT
-,TRBV7-8,-,TRBJ2-3,CASSNRQGGGDTQYF,TGTGCCAGCAGCAATCGACAGGGAGGCGGAGATACGCAGTATTTT
-,TRBV5-1,-,TRBJ2-1,CASSLLAGASYNEQFF,TGCGCCAGCAGCTTGCTCGCAGGGGCGTCCTACAATGAGCAGTTCTTC
-,TRBV10-2,-,TRBJ1-2,CASSPGLFDYGYTF,TGCGCCAGCAGCCCGGGACTGTTCGACTATGGCTACACCTTC
-,TRBV12-3/TRBV12-4,-,TRBJ2-7,CASTWWGHSSYEQYF,TGTGCCAGCACGTGGTGGGGGCATAGCTCCTACGAGCAGTACTTC
-,TRBV6-4,-,TRBJ2-2,CASSTSGNTGELFF,TGTGCCAGCAGTACTTCAGGGAACACCGGGGAGCTGTTTTTT
-,TRBV7-9,TRBD1,TRBJ2-1,CASSERGLAGEQFF,TGTGCCAGCAGCGAGAGGGGGCTAGCTGGTGAGCAGTTCTTC
few,TRBV5-6,TRBD2,TRBJ2-7,CASSSPGGVVSEQYF,TGTGCCAGCAGCTCACCGGGAGGGGTTGTGTCTGAGCAGTACTTC
few,TRBV5-6,-,TRBJ1-4,CASSFQGPLREKLFF,TGTGCCAGCAGCTTTCAGGGCCCTTTGAGAGAAAAACTGTTTTTT
-,TRBV5-1,TRBD1,TRBJ2-7,CASTPDRGYEQYF,TGCGCCAGCACCCCCGACAGGGGTTACGAGCAGTACTTC
-,TRBV7-8,TRBD1,TRBJ1-2,CASSPGQLVGYTF,TGTGCCAGCAGCCCGGGACAGTTGGTTGGCTACACCTTC
-,TRBV5-1,-,TRBJ2-6,CASSLEFGANVLTF,TGCGCCAGCAGCTTGGAGTTTGGGGCCAACGTCCTGACTTTC
-,TRBV6-1,TRBD2,TRBJ2-7,CASSSLAGSYEQYF,TGTGCCAGCTCCTCTCTAGCGGGTTCCTACGAGCAGTACTTC
few,TRBV24-1,TRBD2,TRBJ2-7,CATSARGAGVYEQYF,TGTGCCACCAGTGCCCGGGGAGCGGGAGTCTACGAGCAGTACTTC
few,TRBV11-2,-,TRBJ1-5,CASSLVSLDLEGTNQPQHF,TGTGCCAGCAGCTTAGTGTCTTTAGATTTGGAGGGGACCAATCAGCCCCAGCATTTT
-,TRBV10-3,-,TRBJ1-6,CAISELDRSSYNSPLHF,TGTGCCATCAGTGAGCTTGACAGGAGCTCCTATAATTCACCCCTCCACTTT
-,TRBV5-5,-,TRBJ2-5,CASSPGPRKETQYF,TGTGCCAGCAGCCCGGGACCAAGGAAAGAGACCCAGTACTTC
few,TRBV7-2,TRBD1,TRBJ1-2,CASSPPQGWRTNYGYTF,TGTGCCAGCAGCCCACCACAGGGGTGGAGGACAAACTATGGCTACACCTTC
-,TRBV28,-,TRBJ1-2,CASSFAGIYGYTF,TGTGCCAGCAGTTTTGCGGGGATCTATGGCTACACCTTC
few,TRBV20-1,TRBD2,TRBJ2-1,CSARAAGGGSNEQFF,TGCAGTGCTAGAGCGGCGGGAGGGGGTAGCAATGAGCAGTTCTTC
-,TRBV2,TRBD1,TRBJ2-7,CASSEAGQGALDEQYF,TGTGCCAGCAGTGAAGCGGGACAGGGGGCATTGGACGAGCAGTACTTC
-,TRBV20-1,TRBD2,TRBJ2-5,CSARDIAGGFWETQYF,TGCAGTGCTAGAGATATAGCGGGAGGTTTTTGGGAGACCCAGTACTTC
-,TRBV12-3/TRBV12-4,-,TRBJ2-1,CASSPQLTRIEQFF,TGTGCCAGCAGTCCCCAACTCACCAGGATTGAGCAGTTCTTC
few,TRBV7-2,-,TRBJ1-1,CASSLLGGSGTEAFF,TGTGCCAGCAGCCTCCTTGGGGGATCTGGGACTGAAGCTTTCTTT
many,TRBV11-2,-,TRBJ2-1,CASSLADSYNEQFF,TGTGCCAGCAGCTTAGCGGACTCTTACAATGAGCAGTTCTTC
-,TRBV15,TRBD1,TRBJ2-2,CATSGQGATGELFF,TGTGCCACCAGCGGGCAGGGGGCCACCGGGGAGCTGTTTTTT
-,TRBV18,TRBD1,TRBJ2-7,CASSPTGGYYEQYF,TGTGCCAGCTCACCGACAGGGGGGTACTACGAGCAGTACTTC
few,TRBV12-3/TRBV12-4,TRBD1,TRBJ2-5,CASSQDREARETQYF,TGTGCCAGCAGTCAGGACAGGGAAGCAAGAGAGACCCAGTACTTC
few,TRBV5-1,-,TRBJ2-3,CASRGTRDSRDTQYF,TGCGCCAGCAGGGGGACTCGGGACTCGCGAGATACGCAGTATTTT
many,TRBV4-3,-,TRBJ2-5,CASSQDSGRGTQYF,TGCGCCAGCAGCCAAGATTCAGGGCGGGGGACCCAGTACTTC
few,TRBV28,-,TRBJ2-1,CASNRAYNEQFF,TGTGCCAGCAACCGTGCCTACAATGAGCAGTTCTTC
-,TRBV2,TRBD1,TRBJ2-1,CAFKPTVGGQGGNEQFF,TGTGCCTTCAAACCAACCGTTGGGGGACAGGGGGGCAATGAGCAGTTCTTC
-,TRBV18,-,TRBJ2-1,CASSPRPGEARHEQFF,TGTGCCAGCTCACCCCGCCCGGGGGAGGCGCGGCATGAGCAGTTCTTC
-,TRBV20-1,-,TRBJ2-7,CSASGAGRRGQQGSYEQYF,TGCAGTGCTAGTGGTGCAGGTCGCCGGGGACAACAAGGATCCTACGAGCAGTACTTC
-,TRBV24-1,TRBD2,TRBJ2-3,CATSDPAGGGAKDTQYF,TGTGCCACCAGTGACCCCGCGGGGGGGGGCGCGAAGGATACGCAGTATTTT
many,TRBV30,TRBD2,TRBJ2-1,CAWSGWEGYNEQFF,TGTGCCTGGAGTGGGTGGGAGGGGTACAATGAGCAGTTCTTC
-,TRBV29-1,TRBD2,TRBJ2-1,CSVEEPSGRSSGQFF,TGCAGCGTTGAAGAACCTAGCGGGAGAAGTTCGGGGCAGTTCTTC